The entry below describes one T cell receptor (beta chain). The clone's antigen remains unknown. The input lacks base qualities; no much larger clone sits a single base away. The donors were included in the validation cohort of around 120 subjects, a group kept apart from the roughly 670-subject first cohort. The sample is drawn from a study of cytomegalovirus exposure and HLA in healthy donors (dated by TCRdb to the late 2010s). General notes on the study: The approximately 710 repertoires of the first cohort and the 120 validation repertoires were produced on the same platform, according to a later analysis. The study aimed to test whether signatures of past pathogen exposure could be identified by cataloging public T cell receptors. A separate validation cohort of about 110 different subjects was used in addition to the approximately 610-subject first cohort. To predict cytomegalovirus infection status, the study combined high-throughput TCR immunosequencing, statistical association of individual TCRs with disease status, and machine learning.

Library method: the immunoSEQ multiplex PCR assay. For the original study's pipeline: To diagnose cytomegalovirus status from the catalog of TCR beta chain sequences, a statistical classification framework was built. This is the immuneACCESS table as TCRdb keeps it, with only in-frame sequences that have V and J called. A part of the clones is gone; compared with another copy, unresolved V genes explain less than half, and the rest is unexplained. V, J and clone size reflect that table, while D and trimming were determined from the DNA. The sample table holds approximately 72,000 clones, of which about 95% were seen once. Roughly 0.6% of the sample is held by the ten biggest clonotypes. The full study reports these points: Subsequent analysis determined that TCRs grouped into clusters in the first cohort also showed a tendency toward co-occurrence across the 120 or so validation repertoires, and 90% to 95% of cluster scores exceeded 0. Most TCR sequences were observed very rarely across donors, whereas some public TCRs were present in many individuals. The validation cohort had no HLA typing available for a later analysis, so co-occurrence within that cohort was assessed over all 130 or so repertoires. In vitro tests confirmed that three of the cytomegalovirus-associated TCR beta chains recognize cytomegalovirus antigens. In the study, about 150 TCR beta chains were listed as associated with cytomegalovirus. The authors suggested that the approach could potentially be generalized to other disease states and immunological phenotypes. In both the original and validation cohorts, the classifier was reported to diagnose cytomegalovirus status with high specificity and sensitivity.

There are 13 amino acids in the CDR3, from cysteine to phenylalanine inclusive. Only the CDR3 DNA is retained, 39 bases long and in frame from the first base. Looking up the germline V gene (reference sequence) yields CDR1 MNHEY and CDR2 SMNVEV. A distance of 10 bases separates the germline ends of V and J, which lose 3 bases and 8 bases respectively. The sample consisted of PBMCs. The rearranged segments are TRBV27 and TRBJ1-4; D gene: possibly TRBD1, on 5 matching bases. This TCR was recovered from a woman younger than 35 in good health and CMV-seronegative. This receptor carries the CDR3 CASSFRTREKLFF. In nucleotides, the sequence is TGTGCCAGCAGTTTTAGGACAAGAGAAAAACTGTTTTTT.